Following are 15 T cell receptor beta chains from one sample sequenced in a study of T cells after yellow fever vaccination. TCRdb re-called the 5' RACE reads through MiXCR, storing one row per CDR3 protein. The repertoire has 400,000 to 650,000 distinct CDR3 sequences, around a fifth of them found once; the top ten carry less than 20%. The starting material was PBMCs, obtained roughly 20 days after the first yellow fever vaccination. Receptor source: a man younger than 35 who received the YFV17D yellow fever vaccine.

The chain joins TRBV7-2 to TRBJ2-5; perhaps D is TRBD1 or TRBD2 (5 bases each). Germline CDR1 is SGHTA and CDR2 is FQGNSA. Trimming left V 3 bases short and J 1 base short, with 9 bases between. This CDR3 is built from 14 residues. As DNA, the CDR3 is TGTGCCAGCAGCTTCTCCGGGGCCCAAGAGACCCAGTACTTC. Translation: CASSFSGAQETQYF.

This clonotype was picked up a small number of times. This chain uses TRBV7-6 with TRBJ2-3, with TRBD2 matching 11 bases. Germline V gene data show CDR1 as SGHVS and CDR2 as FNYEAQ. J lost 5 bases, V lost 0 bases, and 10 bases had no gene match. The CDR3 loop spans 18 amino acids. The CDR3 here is CASSLAVPLAGGRDTQYF. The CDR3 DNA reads TGTGCCAGCAGCTTAGCGGTCCCTCTAGCGGGGGGCAGAGATACGCAGTATTTT.

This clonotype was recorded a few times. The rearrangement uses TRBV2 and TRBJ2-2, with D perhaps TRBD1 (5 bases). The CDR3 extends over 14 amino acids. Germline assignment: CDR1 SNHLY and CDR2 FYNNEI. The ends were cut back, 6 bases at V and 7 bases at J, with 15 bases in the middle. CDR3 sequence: CASSPGRVFGELFF. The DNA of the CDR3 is TGTGCCAGCAGCCCGGGCAGGGTTTTCGGGGAGCTGTTTTTT.

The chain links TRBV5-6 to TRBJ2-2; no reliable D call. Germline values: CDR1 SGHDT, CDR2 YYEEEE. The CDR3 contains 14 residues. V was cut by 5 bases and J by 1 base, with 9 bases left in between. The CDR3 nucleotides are TGTGCCAGCAGTCCACCACGGAACACCGGGGAGCTGTTTTTT. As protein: CASSPPRNTGELFF. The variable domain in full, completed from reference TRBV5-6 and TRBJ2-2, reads DAGVTQSPTHLIKTRGQQVTLRCSPKSGHDTVSWYQQALGQGPQFIFQYYEEEERQRGNFPDRFSGHQFPNYSSELNVNALLLGDSALYLCASSPPRNTGELFFGEGSRLTVL.

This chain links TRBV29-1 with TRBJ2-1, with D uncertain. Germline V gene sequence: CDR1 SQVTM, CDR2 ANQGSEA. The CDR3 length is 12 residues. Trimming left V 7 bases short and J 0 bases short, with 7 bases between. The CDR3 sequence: CSAGYSYNEQFF. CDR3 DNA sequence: TGCAGCGCCGGGTACTCCTACAATGAGCAGTTCTTC.

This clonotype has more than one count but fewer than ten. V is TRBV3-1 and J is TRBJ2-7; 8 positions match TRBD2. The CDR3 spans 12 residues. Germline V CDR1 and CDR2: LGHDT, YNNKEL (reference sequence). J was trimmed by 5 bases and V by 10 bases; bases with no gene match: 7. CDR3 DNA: TGTGCCACGGGGGGGTCGGGGAACGAGCAGTACTTC. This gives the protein CATGGSGNEQYF.

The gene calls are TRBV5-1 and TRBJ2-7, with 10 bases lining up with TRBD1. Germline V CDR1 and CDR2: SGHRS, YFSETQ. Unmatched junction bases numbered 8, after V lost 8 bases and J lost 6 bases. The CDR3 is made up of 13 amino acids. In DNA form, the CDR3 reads TGCGCCAGTCGTTCCGGGACAGGGGTCGAGCAGTACTTC. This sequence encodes CASRSGTGVEQYF. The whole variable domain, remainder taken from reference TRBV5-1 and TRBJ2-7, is KAGVTQTPRYLIKTRGQQVTLSCSPISGHRSVSWYQQTPGQGLQFLFEYFSETQRNKGNFPGRFSGRQFSNSRSEMNVSTLELGDSALYLCASRSGTGVEQYFGPGTRLTVT.

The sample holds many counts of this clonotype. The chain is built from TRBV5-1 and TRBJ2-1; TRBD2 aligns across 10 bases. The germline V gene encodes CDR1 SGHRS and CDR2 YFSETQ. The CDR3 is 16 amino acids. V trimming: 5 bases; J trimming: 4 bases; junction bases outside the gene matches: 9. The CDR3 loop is CASSPDTSGVYNEQFF. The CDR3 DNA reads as TGCGCCAGCAGTCCCGATACTAGCGGGGTGTACAATGAGCAGTTCTTC.

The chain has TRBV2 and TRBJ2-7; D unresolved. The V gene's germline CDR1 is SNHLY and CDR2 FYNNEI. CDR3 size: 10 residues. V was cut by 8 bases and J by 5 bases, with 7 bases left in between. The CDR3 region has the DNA TGTGCCAGCGCGAACAACGAGCAGTACTTC. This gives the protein CASANNEQYF.

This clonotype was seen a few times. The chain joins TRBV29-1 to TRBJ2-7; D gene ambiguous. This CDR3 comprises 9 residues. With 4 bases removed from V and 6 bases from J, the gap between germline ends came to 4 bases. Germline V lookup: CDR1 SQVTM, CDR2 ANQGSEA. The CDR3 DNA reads TGCAGCGTTGCATGCGAGCAGTACGTC. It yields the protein CSVACEQYV.

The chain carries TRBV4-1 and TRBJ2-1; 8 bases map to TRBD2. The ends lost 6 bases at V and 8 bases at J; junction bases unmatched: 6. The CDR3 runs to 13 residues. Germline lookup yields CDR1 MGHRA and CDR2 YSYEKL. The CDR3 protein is CASSRRGGDEQFF. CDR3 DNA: TGCGCCAGCAGTCGTCGGGGGGGTGATGAGCAGTTCTTC.

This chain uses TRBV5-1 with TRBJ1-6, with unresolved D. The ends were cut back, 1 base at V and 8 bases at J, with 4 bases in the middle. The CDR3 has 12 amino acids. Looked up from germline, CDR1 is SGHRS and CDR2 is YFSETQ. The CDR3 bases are TGCGCCAGCAGCTTGATGGATTCACCCCTCCACTTT. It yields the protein CASSLMDSPLHF.

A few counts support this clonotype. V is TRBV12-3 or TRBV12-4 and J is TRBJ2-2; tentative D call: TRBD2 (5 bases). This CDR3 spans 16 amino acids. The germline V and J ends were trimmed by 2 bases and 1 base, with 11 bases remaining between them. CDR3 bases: TGTGCCAGCAGTTTACGGTCCGGGGTGAACACCGGGGAGCTGTTTTTT. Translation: CASSLRSGVNTGELFF.

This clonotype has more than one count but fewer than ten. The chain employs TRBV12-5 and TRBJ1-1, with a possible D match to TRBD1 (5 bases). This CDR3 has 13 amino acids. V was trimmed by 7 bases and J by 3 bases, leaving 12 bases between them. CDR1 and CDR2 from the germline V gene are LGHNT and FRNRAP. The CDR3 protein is CASATQEDTEAFF. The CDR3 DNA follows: TGTGCTAGTGCCACACAGGAAGACACTGAAGCTTTCTTT. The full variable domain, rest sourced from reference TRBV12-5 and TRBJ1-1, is DARVTQTPRHKVTEMGQEVTMRCQPILGHNTVFWYRQTMMQGLELLAYFRNRAPLDDSGMPKDRFSAEMPDATLATLKIQPSEPRDSAVYFCASATQEDTEAFFGQGTRLTVV.

CDR3 residues: CSARSGRADTQYF. In DNA, the CDR3 is TGCAGTGCTAGGTCGGGTCGGGCAGATACGCAGTATTTT. V and J are TRBV20-1 and TRBJ2-3; D uncertain. Germline assignment: CDR1 DFQATT and CDR2 SNEGSKA (reference sequence). The CDR3 totals 13 residues. With 3 bases removed from V and 4 bases from J, the gap between germline ends came to 11 bases.